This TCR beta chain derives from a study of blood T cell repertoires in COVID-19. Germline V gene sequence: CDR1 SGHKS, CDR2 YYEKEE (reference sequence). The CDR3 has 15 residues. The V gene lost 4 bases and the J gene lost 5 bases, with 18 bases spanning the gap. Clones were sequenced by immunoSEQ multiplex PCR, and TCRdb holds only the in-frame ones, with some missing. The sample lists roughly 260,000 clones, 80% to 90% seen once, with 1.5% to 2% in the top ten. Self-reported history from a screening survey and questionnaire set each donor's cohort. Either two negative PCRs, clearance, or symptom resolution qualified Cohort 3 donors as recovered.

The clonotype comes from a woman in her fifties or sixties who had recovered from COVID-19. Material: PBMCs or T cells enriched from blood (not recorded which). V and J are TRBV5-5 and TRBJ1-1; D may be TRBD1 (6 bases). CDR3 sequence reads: CASSPDPRRGTEAFF. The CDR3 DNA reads TGTGCCAGCAGCCCGGACCCTAGAAGGGGGACTGAAGCTTTCTTT.